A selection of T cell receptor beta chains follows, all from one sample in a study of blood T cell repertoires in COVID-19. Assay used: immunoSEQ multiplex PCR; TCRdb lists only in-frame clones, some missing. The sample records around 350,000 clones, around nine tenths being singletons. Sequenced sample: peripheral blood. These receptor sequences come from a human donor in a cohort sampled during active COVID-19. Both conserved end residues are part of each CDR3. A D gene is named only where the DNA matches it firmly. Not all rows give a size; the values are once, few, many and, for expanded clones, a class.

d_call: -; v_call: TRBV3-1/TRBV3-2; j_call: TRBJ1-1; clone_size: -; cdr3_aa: CASSLERGTEAFF; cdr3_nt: TGTGCCAGCAGCCTTGAGAGGGGGACTGAAGCTTTCTTT
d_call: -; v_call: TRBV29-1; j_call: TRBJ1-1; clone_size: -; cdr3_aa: CSAASGDTEAFF; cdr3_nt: TGCAGCGCAGCCTCGGGGGACACTGAAGCTTTCTTT
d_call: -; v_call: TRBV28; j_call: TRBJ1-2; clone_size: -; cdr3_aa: CASSLVGRGYGYTF; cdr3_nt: TGTGCCAGCAGTTTGGTAGGACGGGGCTATGGCTACACCTTC
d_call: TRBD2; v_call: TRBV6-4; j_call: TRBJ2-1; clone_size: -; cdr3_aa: CASSDAGGSYNEQFF; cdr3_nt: TGTGCCAGCAGTGACGCGGGGGGCTCCTACAATGAGCAGTTCTTC
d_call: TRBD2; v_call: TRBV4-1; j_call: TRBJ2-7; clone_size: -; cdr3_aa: CASSQLAGDSYEQYF; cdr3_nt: TGCGCCAGCAGCCAACTAGCGGGGGACTCCTACGAGCAGTACTTC
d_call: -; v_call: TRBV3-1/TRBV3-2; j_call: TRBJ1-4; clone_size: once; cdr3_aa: CASSQESSLNEKLFF; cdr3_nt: TGTGCCAGCAGCCAAGAGTCTTCCCTTAATGAAAAACTGTTTTTT
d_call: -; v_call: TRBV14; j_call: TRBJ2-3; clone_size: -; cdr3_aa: CASSLDSGVITDTQYF; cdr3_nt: TGTGCCAGCAGCCTAGACTCGGGAGTGATCACAGATACGCAGTATTTT
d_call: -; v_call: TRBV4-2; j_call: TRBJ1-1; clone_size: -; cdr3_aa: CASRQDHTGLAEAFF; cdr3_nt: TGTGCCAGCAGACAAGATCACACTGGGCTGGCTGAAGCTTTCTTT
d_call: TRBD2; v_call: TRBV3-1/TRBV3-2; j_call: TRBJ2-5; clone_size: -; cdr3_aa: CASSLRGGTWETQYF; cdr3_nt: TGTGCCAGCAGCCTCCGGGGGGGGACTTGGGAGACCCAGTACTTC
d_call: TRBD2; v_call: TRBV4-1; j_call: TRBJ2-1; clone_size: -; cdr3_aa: CASSGLAGVPYNEQFF; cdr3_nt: TGCGCCAGTTCCGGACTAGCGGGGGTGCCATACAATGAGCAGTTCTTC
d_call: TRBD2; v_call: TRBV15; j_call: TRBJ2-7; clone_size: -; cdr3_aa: CATSSGLAAYYEQYF; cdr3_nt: TGTGCCACCAGCAGCGGCCTAGCGGCCTACTACGAGCAGTACTTC
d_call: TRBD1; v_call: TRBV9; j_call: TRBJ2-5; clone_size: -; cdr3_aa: CASSKGQLQETQYF; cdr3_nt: TGTGCCAGCAGTAAGGGACAGCTCCAAGAGACCCAGTACTTC
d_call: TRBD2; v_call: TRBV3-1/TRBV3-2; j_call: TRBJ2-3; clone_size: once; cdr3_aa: CASSSMTSGTGDTQYF; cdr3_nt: TGTGCCAGCAGCTCGATGACTAGCGGGACCGGAGATACGCAGTATTTT
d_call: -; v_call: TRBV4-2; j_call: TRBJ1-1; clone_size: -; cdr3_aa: CASSQDYGNTEAFF; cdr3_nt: TGTGCCAGCAGCCAAGATTACGGGAACACTGAAGCTTTCTTT